This T cell receptor beta chain was sequenced in a study of T-cell reconstitution after alpha-beta-depleted transplantation in children. Study-wide findings and caveats: After transplant, high TCRbeta diversity at day 60 in some patients arose from surviving recipient T cells and thymic progenitors. Several hundred expanded graft clones reportedly gave rise to the alpha-beta T cells present about two months after transplant. The main origin of T-cell counts and diversity one year after transplant was newly produced T cells.

Preparing the TCRbeta library involved the use of unique molecular identifiers. One entry per CDR3 protein, called by TCRdb with MiXCR from the PCR reads. This table has about 200,000 distinct CDR3 sequences, roughly 8.1% appearing once. Ten or more counts support this clonotype. The target antigen is unknown. With V trimmed by 3 bases and J by 5 bases, 3 bases remained unmatched. The CDR3 contains 15 residues. Germline V gene lookup returns CDR1 SGHRS and CDR2 YFSETQ. The sequences come from PBMCs, mostly from graft donor cells, collected 360 days after TCRalphabeta/CD19-depleted stem cell transplant. The chain joins TRBV5-1 to TRBJ2-3, with TRBD2 matching over 13 bases. This clonotype was obtained from a male patient aged 2-9 years who had a stem cell transplant for acute myeloid leukemia, so the T cells may come from the graft donor. CDR3 sequence: CASSWTSGRLDTQYF. CDR3 nucleotides: TGCGCCAGCAGCTGGACTAGCGGGAGATTAGATACGCAGTATTTT.